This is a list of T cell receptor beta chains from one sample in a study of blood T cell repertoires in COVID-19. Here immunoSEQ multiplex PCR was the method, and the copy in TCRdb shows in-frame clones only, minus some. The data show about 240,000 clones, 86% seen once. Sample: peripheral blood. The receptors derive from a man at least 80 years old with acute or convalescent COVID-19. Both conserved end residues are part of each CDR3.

cdr3_aa: CASSYSRGGVSDTQYF
v_call: TRBV6-2/TRBV6-3
cdr3_length: 16
j_call: TRBJ2-3

cdr3_aa: CASSGSGTGGETQYF
v_call: TRBV5-1
cdr3_length: 15
j_call: TRBJ2-5

cdr3_aa: CASSPPPNEKLFF
v_call: TRBV7-9
cdr3_length: 13
j_call: TRBJ1-4

cdr3_aa: CASSPPGGGGYTF
v_call: TRBV11-2
cdr3_length: 13
j_call: TRBJ1-2

cdr3_aa: CASSTGAGTTQYF
v_call: TRBV6-5
cdr3_length: 13
j_call: TRBJ2-3

cdr3_aa: CASSLGHSGAYNEQFF
v_call: TRBV7-9
cdr3_length: 16
j_call: TRBJ2-1

cdr3_aa: CASKPMNTEAFF
v_call: TRBV12-3/TRBV12-4
cdr3_length: 12
j_call: TRBJ1-1

cdr3_aa: CASSSQGRGEQYF
v_call: TRBV5-1
cdr3_length: 13
j_call: TRBJ2-7

cdr3_aa: CASSLQAYGYTF
v_call: TRBV19
cdr3_length: 12
j_call: TRBJ1-2

cdr3_aa: CASSFGQTLQETQYF
v_call: TRBV5-1
cdr3_length: 15
j_call: TRBJ2-5

cdr3_aa: CASSQTGARVHGYTF
v_call: TRBV4-3
cdr3_length: 15
j_call: TRBJ1-2

cdr3_aa: CASSLGQGEGPYEQYF
v_call: TRBV7-8
cdr3_length: 16
j_call: TRBJ2-7

cdr3_aa: CASSKQGAAAPLHF
v_call: TRBV2
cdr3_length: 14
j_call: TRBJ1-6

cdr3_aa: CSVGVRGSSYEQYF
v_call: TRBV29-1
cdr3_length: 14
j_call: TRBJ2-7

cdr3_aa: CASSLGVNEQFF
v_call: TRBV5-6
cdr3_length: 12
j_call: TRBJ2-1

cdr3_aa: CSVDVGQGLLNEQFF
v_call: TRBV29-1
cdr3_length: 15
j_call: TRBJ2-1

cdr3_aa: CASVRGNTEAFF
v_call: TRBV6-6
cdr3_length: 12
j_call: TRBJ1-1